A single sample is the source of the 17 T cell receptor beta chains below, sequenced in a study of molecular identifiers for immune sequencing clone quantification. TCRdb reprocessed the PCR reads via MiXCR and lists one record per CDR3 protein. There are about 36,000 distinct CDR3 sequences in the sample; under 20% occur only once, and more than 6.5% lies in the top ten. The sample taken for sequencing was naive CD8+ T cells from blood, with Jurkat cell RNA spiked in. Subset given: FACS-sorted CD8+CD4-CCR7+CD45RA+ naive T cells. The receptors stem from a human donor in good health. Some libraries in this study had Jurkat cell RNA spiked in.

This clonotype was found a few times. This chain joins TRBV20-1 and TRBJ1-1; D is possibly TRBD1 (5 bases). Germline CDR1 is DFQATT and CDR2 is SNEGSKA (reference sequence). This CDR3 contains 11 residues. The V end lost 6 bases, the J end lost 4 bases, and 9 bases lay between the germline ends. In nucleotides, the CDR3 is TGCAGTGCCGCAGGGAGCACTGAAGCTTTCTTT. Its translation is CSAAGSTEAFF.

This clonotype was found many times. The chain combines TRBV4-3 with TRBJ2-5; 9 bases agree with TRBD2. The ends lost 0 bases at V and 4 bases at J; junction bases unmatched: 6. Germline V gene data show CDR1 as LGHNA and CDR2 as YSLEER. The CDR3 consists of 16 residues. In DNA form, the CDR3 reads TGCGCCAGCAGCCAAGATTCGCTAGCGGGAAGAGAGACCCAGTACTTC. Translation gives CASSQDSLAGRETQYF.

This clonotype came up a few times. This chain connects TRBV7-9 to TRBJ2-2, with 8 positions matching TRBD2. Trimming removed 5 bases from V and 3 bases from J; junction bases left unmatched: 8. Per the germline V gene, CDR1 is SEHNR and CDR2 is FQNEAQ (reference sequence). CDR3 length equals 16 residues. The CDR3 sequence is CASSPLWREDTGELFF. The DNA of the CDR3 is TGTGCCAGCAGCCCACTTTGGCGGGAGGACACCGGGGAGCTGTTTTTT.

This clonotype has ten or more counts. This chain connects TRBV7-2 to TRBJ2-1; 12 bases map to TRBD2. Trimming cost V 5 bases and J 12 bases; bases outside gene matches: 2. Germline assignment: CDR1 SGHTA and CDR2 FQGNSA. The CDR3 has 12 residues. The chain's CDR3 is CASSLGLAGQFF. CDR3 nucleotides: TGTGCCAGCAGCCTGGGACTAGCGGGGCAGTTCTTC.

This clonotype was detected ten times or more. The gene calls are TRBV3-1 and TRBJ2-7; weak D call: TRBD1 (5 bases). This CDR3 region has 13 residues. The germline V gene has CDR1 LGHDT and CDR2 YNNKEL (reference sequence). The V end was cut by 2 bases, the J end by 6 bases, with 11 bases between. The CDR3 loop reads CASSQPQGFEQYF. CDR3 DNA sequence: TGTGCCAGCAGCCAACCTCAGGGATTCGAGCAGTACTTC.

This clonotype was detected a few times. V and J are TRBV28 and TRBJ2-7; 10 nucleotides line up with TRBD2. J was trimmed by 6 bases and V by 3 bases; bases with no gene match: 2. The CDR3 runs 13 residues. In germline, CDR1 is MDHEN, CDR2 SYDVKM. The CDR3 loop is CASSFTSGAEQYF. The CDR3 DNA sequence: TGTGCCAGCAGTTTTACTAGCGGGGCCGAGCAGTACTTC.

This clonotype was detected many times. The chain couples TRBV9 to TRBJ2-3, with 9 bases aligning to TRBD2. This CDR3 contains 16 residues. The ends lost 4 bases at V and 2 bases at J; junction bases unmatched: 8. Germline V gives CDR1 SGDLS, CDR2 YYNGEE. Written as DNA, the CDR3 is TGTGCCAGCAGCCAGGGGCTAGCGGGGCACACAGATACGCAGTATTTT. Translation: CASSQGLAGHTDTQYF.

The sample holds many counts of this clonotype. The chain employs TRBV12-3 or TRBV12-4 and TRBJ2-5; 9 bases align to TRBD1. V trimming: 6 bases; J trimming: 1 base; junction bases outside the gene matches: 6. The CDR3 length is 15 residues. The CDR3 sequence: CASSNEGQGQETQYF. CDR3 nucleotides: TGTGCCAGCAGCAACGAGGGACAGGGCCAAGAGACCCAGTACTTC.

This clonotype was picked up many times. The V call is TRBV10-3, the J call TRBJ2-5; D is unclear. This CDR3 is 14 amino acids long. Germline V gene data show CDR1 as ENHRY and CDR2 as SYGVKD. V lost 0 bases, J lost 0 bases, and 5 bases lay in between. The CDR3 loop is CAISESTNQETQYF. CDR3 in DNA: TGTGCCATCAGTGAGTCGACGAACCAAGAGACCCAGTACTTC.

This clonotype occurred many times. The V and J genes are TRBV15 and TRBJ2-7; TRBD1 aligns across 8 bases. J lost 5 bases, V lost 3 bases, and 3 bases had no gene match. Germline V gives CDR1 LNHNV, CDR2 YYDKDF (reference sequence). The CDR3 runs 13 residues. CDR3 sequence (DNA): TGTGCCACCAGCAGGCTACAGGGGGACGAGCAGTACTTC. Translating gives CATSRLQGDEQYF.

This clonotype was found many times. The chain has TRBV10-3 and TRBJ2-7; weak D call: TRBD1 (6 bases). Germline V gives CDR1 ENHRY, CDR2 SYGVKD. Trimming shortened V by 3 bases and J by 4 bases, and 13 bases separated the two germline ends. This CDR3 spans 14 amino acids. The CDR3 region has the DNA TGTGCCATCAGTGAACTTGGGACACCGTACGAGCAGTACTTC. Translation: CAISELGTPYEQYF.

There are many counts of this clonotype. V gene TRBV7-9 combines with J gene TRBJ2-5; TRBD2 is a possible D gene (6 bases). V shed 3 bases and J shed 9 bases, with 14 bases lying between them. The germline V gene encodes CDR1 SEHNR and CDR2 FQNEAQ (reference sequence). The length of the CDR3 is 13 residues. In DNA form, the CDR3 reads TGTGCCAGCAGCTTCGGGCACCCGGGGGCCCAGTACTTC. Translation: CASSFGHPGAQYF.

This clonotype was seen ten or more times. The rearrangement links TRBV10-3 to TRBJ2-7; tentatively, D is TRBD2 (5 bases). This CDR3 region has 14 residues. V gave up 3 bases and J gave up 1 base, with 10 bases separating them. From germline, CDR1 is ENHRY and CDR2 SYGVKD. The CDR3 is CAISERLLSYEQYF. Here the CDR3 DNA reads TGTGCCATCAGTGAACGACTACTGTCCTACGAGCAGTACTTC.

The rearrangement links TRBV12-3 or TRBV12-4 to TRBJ2-1; a possible D gene is TRBD1 (5 bases). The CDR3 covers 12 residues. V was pared by 1 base and J by 15 bases, with 13 bases between. The CDR3 reads CASSLVGPGLFF. Here the CDR3 DNA reads TGTGCCAGCAGTTTAGTTGGCCCAGGGCTGTTCTTC.

This clonotype was picked up many times. V and J are TRBV10-3 and TRBJ2-4; 7 positions match TRBD1. CDR1 and CDR2 from the germline V gene are ENHRY and SYGVKD. This CDR3 comprises 17 residues. The ends lost 2 bases at V and 5 bases at J; junction bases unmatched: 12. The CDR3 spells CAISELSFRDSQNIQYF. The CDR3 DNA reads TGTGCCATCAGTGAGCTGTCGTTCCGGGACAGTCAAAACATTCAGTACTTC.

This clonotype was found a few times. The CDR3 loop reads CASSLVLTDTQYF. CDR3 coding DNA: TGTGCCAGCAGCCTGGTCCTCACAGATACGCAGTATTTT. The genes are TRBV14 and TRBJ2-3; D is undetermined. Trimming took 4 bases from V and 2 from J, leaving 7 bases between them. The CDR3 contains 13 residues. CDR1 is SGHDN and CDR2 is FVKESK in the germline V gene. The full variable domain, completed using reference TRBV14 and TRBJ2-3, is EAGVTQFPSHSVIEKGQTVTLRCDPISGHDNLYWYRRVMGKEIKFLLHFVKESKQDESGMPNNRFLAERTGGTYSTLKVQPAELEDSGVYFCASSLVLTDTQYFGPGTRLTVL.

This chain joins TRBV3-2 and TRBJ2-1; the table calls TRBD2, which could not be checked here. TRBV3-2 is flagged as a pseudogene. CDR3 length: 17 residues. Here the CDR3 DNA reads TGTGCCAGCAACCAAGAGACCGAGCGGGAGGGGTACAATGAGCAGTTCTTC. Translation: CASNQETEREGYNEQFF.